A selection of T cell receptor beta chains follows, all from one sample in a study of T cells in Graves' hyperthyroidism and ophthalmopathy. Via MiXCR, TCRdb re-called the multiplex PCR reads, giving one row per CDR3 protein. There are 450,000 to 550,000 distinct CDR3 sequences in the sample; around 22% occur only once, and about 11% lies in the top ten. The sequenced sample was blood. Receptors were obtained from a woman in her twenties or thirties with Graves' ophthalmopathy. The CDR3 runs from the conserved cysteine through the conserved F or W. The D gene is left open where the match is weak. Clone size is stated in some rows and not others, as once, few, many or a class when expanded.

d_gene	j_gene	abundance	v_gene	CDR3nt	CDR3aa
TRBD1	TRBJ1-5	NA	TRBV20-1	TGCAGTGCTCAAGCTACAGGGGTCGGTCAGCCCCAGCATTTT	CSAQATGVGQPQHF
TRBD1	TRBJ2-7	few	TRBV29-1	TGTAGCGTTGGGACAGGGGGCTTTTACGAGCAGTACTTC	CSVGTGGFYEQYF
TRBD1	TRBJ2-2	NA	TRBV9	TGTGCCGGCAGCCTAAGGACAGGGAACACCGGGGAGCTGTTTTTT	CAGSLRTGNTGELFF
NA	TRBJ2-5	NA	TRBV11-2	TGTGCCAGCAGCTTGGGCTCTGCCCCGTACCAAGAGACCCAGTACTTC	CASSLGSAPYQETQYF
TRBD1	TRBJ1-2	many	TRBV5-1	TGCGCCAGCAGCGAGGACAGGGGCTATGGCTACACCTTC	CASSEDRGYGYTF
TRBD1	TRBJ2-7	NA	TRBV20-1	TGCAGTGCTGGTAAACGGGACAGAATATACGAGCAGTACTTC	CSAGKRDRIYEQYF
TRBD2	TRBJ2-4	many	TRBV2	TGTGCCAGCAGTGAAGCGCTTGGGCACGCGGGGGACATTCAGTACTTC	CASSEALGHAGDIQYF
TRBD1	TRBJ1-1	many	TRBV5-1	TGCGCCAGCAGTTCTTCTGACAGGGCAATCGACACTGAAGCTTTCTTT	CASSSSDRAIDTEAFF
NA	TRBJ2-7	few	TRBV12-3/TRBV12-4	TGTGCCAGCAGTTTAGCGCTCGGGCGGGGCCAGGCGATCCACGAGCAGTACTTC	CASSLALGRGQAIHEQYF
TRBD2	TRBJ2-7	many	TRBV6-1	TGTGCCAGCAGTCCCCTAGCGGGGGTCAACGAGCAGTACTTC	CASSPLAGVNEQYF
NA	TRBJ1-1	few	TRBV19	TGTGCCAGTAGTATGAGGAACACTGAAGCTTTCTTT	CASSMRNTEAFF
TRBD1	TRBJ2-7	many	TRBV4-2	TGTGCCAGCAGCCCCGGGACAGGGGGGGCCTACGAGCAGTACTTC	CASSPGTGGAYEQYF
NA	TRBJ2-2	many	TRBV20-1	TGCAGTGCTAGAGAGAGGGCGGTCGGGGAGCTGTTTTTT	CSARERAVGELFF
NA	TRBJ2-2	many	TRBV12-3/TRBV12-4	TGTGCCAGCAGTTTTGACAGTTACACCGGGGAGCTGTTTTTT	CASSFDSYTGELFF
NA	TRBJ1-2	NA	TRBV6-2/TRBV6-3	TGTGCCAGCAGTTACTCGAGAAGTGGCTACACCTTC	CASSYSRSGYTF
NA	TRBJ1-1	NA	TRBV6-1	TGTGCCAGCAGGCTAGGAGGGCTCACAGAAGCTTTCTTT	CASRLGGLTEAFF
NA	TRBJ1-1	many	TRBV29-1	TGCAGCGTTGACGGGGGCTTCGATAACACTGAAGCTTTCTTT	CSVDGGFDNTEAFF
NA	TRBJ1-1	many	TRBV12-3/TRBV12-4	TGTGCCAGCAGTTTGGGGGGCGCGGTGGACACTGAAGCTTTCTTT	CASSLGGAVDTEAFF
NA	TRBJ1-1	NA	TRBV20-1	TGCAGTGCGGGGGGCCAAGTTTGGACTGAAGCTTTCTTT	CSAGGQVWTEAFF
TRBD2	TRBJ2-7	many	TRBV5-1	TGCGCCAGCAGCATGAGCGGGGGGGCTTACGAGCAGTACTTC	CASSMSGGAYEQYF
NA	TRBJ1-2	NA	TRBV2	TGTGCCAGCAGTGTCGGACAGCTCTATGGCTACACCTTC	CASSVGQLYGYTF
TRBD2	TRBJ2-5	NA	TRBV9	TGTGCCAGCAGCGTAGATCCTAGCGGAAAAGAGACCCAGTACTTC	CASSVDPSGKETQYF